Listed below are T cell receptor beta chains from one sample, sequenced in a study of OX40 agonist ivuxolimab in advanced cancers. Repertoires were generated with immunoSEQ multiplex PCR, while TCRdb's copy carries only in-frame clones and drops some. This table holds about 81,000 clones, about 80% found once. The input for sequencing was CD4+ or CD8+ T cells sorted from blood, taken in a trial of the OX40 agonist ivuxolimab. The receptors were sampled from an adult with an advanced solid tumor such as melanoma, head and neck, liver or kidney cancer. The CDR3 runs from the conserved cysteine through the conserved F or W. The D gene is left open where the match is weak. Where a row states a size, it is once, few, many or the class of an expanded clone; other rows omit it.

clone_size	v_call	j_call	d_call	cdr3_aa	cdr3_nt
.	TRBV7-9	TRBJ2-7	.	CASSWGGGYEQYF	TGTGCCAGCAGCTGGGGGGGCGGCTACGAGCAGTACTTC
.	TRBV7-9	TRBJ1-1	.	CASSFWNTEAFF	TGTGCCAGCAGTTTTTGGAACACTGAAGCTTTCTTT
.	TRBV2	TRBJ1-1	TRBD1	CASRERQGSGGTEAFF	TGTGCCAGCAGAGAGCGACAGGGGAGCGGTGGTACTGAAGCTTTCTTT
.	TRBV7-3	TRBJ2-3	TRBD1	CASRLGQAGDTQYF	TGTGCCAGCAGGTTGGGACAGGCGGGAGATACGCAGTATTTT
.	TRBV6-1	TRBJ1-4	.	CASSFRGANEKLFF	TGTGCCAGCAGTTTCAGGGGCGCTAATGAAAAACTGTTTTTT
few	TRBV15	TRBJ2-5	.	CATSRERFSQETQYF	TGTGCCACCAGCAGAGAGCGGTTTTCCCAAGAGACCCAGTACTTC
.	TRBV11-3	TRBJ2-1	TRBD2	CASSLAGGAKMPYNEQFF	TGTGCCAGCAGCTTAGCGGGGGGAGCGAAGATGCCCTACAATGAGCAGTTCTTC
.	TRBV4-1	TRBJ1-5	.	CASSQVYGQPQHF	TGCGCCAGCAGCCAAGTGTATGGTCAGCCCCAGCATTTT
.	TRBV15	TRBJ2-2	.	CATSRDKGLPGELFF	TGTGCCACCAGCAGAGATAAAGGATTACCCGGGGAGCTGTTTTTT
.	TRBV27	TRBJ2-7	.	CASRTTGYEQYF	TGTGCCAGCAGGACCACAGGGTACGAGCAGTACTTC
.	TRBV16	TRBJ1-1	.	CASSQNTEAFF	TGTGCCAGCAGCCAGAACACTGAAGCTTTCTTT
.	TRBV30	TRBJ2-1	.	CAWMGFVGDEQFF	TGTGCCTGGATGGGCTTCGTAGGGGATGAGCAGTTCTTC
.	TRBV29-1	TRBJ1-1	.	CSVDTPGRNTEAFF	TGCAGCGTAGATACTCCCGGTCGGAACACTGAAGCTTTCTTT
once	TRBV19	TRBJ2-1	.	CASSIPVGGVTYNEQFF	TGTGCCAGTAGTATACCCGTAGGGGGGGTTACCTACAATGAGCAGTTCTTC
.	TRBV5-4	TRBJ2-1	.	CASRSSYNEQFF	TGTGCCAGCAGGTCATCCTACAATGAGCAGTTCTTC
.	TRBV29-1	TRBJ1-3	TRBD1	CSVEAGGTSGNTIYF	TGCAGCGTTGAAGCAGGGGGAACCTCTGGAAACACCATATATTTT
few	TRBV28	TRBJ2-7	.	CASREPSSYEQYF	TGTGCCAGCAGGGAACCTTCTTCCTACGAGCAGTACTTC
.	TRBV18	TRBJ1-1	.	CASSPGPPNTEAFF	TGTGCCAGCTCACCGGGACCGCCGAACACTGAAGCTTTCTTT
.	TRBV7-6	TRBJ2-5	.	CASSRRQAETQYF	TGTGCCAGCAGCCGCAGACAGGCAGAGACCCAGTACTTC
.	TRBV28	TRBJ2-2	.	CASRGPLETGELFF	TGTGCCAGCAGGGGGCCCCTCGAAACCGGGGAGCTGTTTTTT
.	TRBV7-2	TRBJ2-5	.	CASSAALRETQYF	TGTGCCAGCAGCGCAGCATTACGGGAGACCCAGTACTTC
.	TRBV28	TRBJ2-6	TRBD1	CASSTYDRGGANVLTF	TGTGCCAGCAGCACCTATGACAGGGGTGGGGCCAACGTCCTGACTTTC
once	TRBV5-1	TRBJ2-3	TRBD2	CASSLRGDTDTQYF	TGCGCCAGCAGCTTGCGGGGGGACACAGATACGCAGTATTTT
.	TRBV28	TRBJ2-7	.	CASSLFLLRRPSYEQYF	TGTGCCAGCAGTTTATTCCTCCTTAGGCGTCCTTCTTACGAGCAGTACTTC
.	TRBV6-6	TRBJ2-3	TRBD2	CASSYSTSGGVDTQYF	TGTGCCAGCAGTTACTCGACTAGCGGGGGGGTAGATACGCAGTATTTT